This T cell receptor beta chain was sequenced for a study of blood T cell repertoires in COVID-19. Study-wide context: The analysed material was cDNA or gDNA that came from T cells, B-cell-depleted T cells, or PBMCs.

Patients at the Seattle site were enrolled during active infection and followed longitudinally. The V end was cut by 0 bases, the J end by 3 bases, with 3 bases between. Germline loops: CDR1 SGHAT, CDR2 FQNNGV. The CDR3 runs to 12 residues. Sequencing was performed with immunoSEQ multiplex PCR; in TCRdb, only in-frame clones are kept and a portion is missing. The repertoire holds roughly 380,000 clones, more than 70% seen once, with less than 5% in the top ten. This receptor was taken from a woman in her fifties or sixties with COVID-19, enrolled during active disease. The V and J genes are TRBV11-2 and TRBJ2-7, with unresolved D. Sequencing was carried out using peripheral blood. In DNA form, the CDR3 reads TGTGCCAGCAGCTTAGACCACTACGAGCAGTACTTC. This gives the protein CASSLDHYEQYF.